These T cell receptor beta chains were read from a single sample in a study of blood T cell repertoires in COVID-19. The method was immunoSEQ multiplex PCR; TCRdb's version includes in-frame clones alone and lacks a portion of them. This table holds 120,000 to 150,000 clones, 80% found once. The sequenced sample consisted of peripheral blood. These receptors were taken from a woman aged 45-65 years with acute or convalescent COVID-19. Both conserved end residues are part of each CDR3. A D gene is named only where the DNA matches it firmly. Expanded clones get a size class; other rows say once, few or many, or leave the size out.

V gene,D gene,clone size,J gene,CDR3 DNA,CDR3 protein
TRBV14,-,-,TRBJ2-1,TGTGCCAGCAGCCAAGACGCGGGTAGGGAGCAGTTCTTC,CASSQDAGREQFF
TRBV7-9,-,many,TRBJ1-6,TGTGCCAGCAGCTTATTACAGGGAACAAATTCACCCCTCCACTTT,CASSLLQGTNSPLHF
TRBV27,TRBD1,-,TRBJ1-1,TGTGCCAGCTCGACAGGGGGAGGGAACACTGAAGCTTTCTTT,CASSTGGGNTEAFF
TRBV18,-,-,TRBJ1-4,TGTGCCAGCTCACCTCCTGGGTCCGCGGGGGAAAAACTGTTTTTT,CASSPPGSAGEKLFF
TRBV6-4,TRBD1,-,TRBJ1-2,TGTGCCAGCAGTGATAATTTTGGACAGGGGGTAGGAGGCTACACCTTC,CASSDNFGQGVGGYTF
TRBV9,TRBD1,-,TRBJ1-6,TGTGCCAGCAGCGATGACAGGGGCGGTTCGGTTTCACCCCTCCACTTT,CASSDDRGGSVSPLHF
TRBV4-3,-,-,TRBJ1-6,TGCGCCAGCAGCCAAGAATCTCCTAGACTTAGCTCCTATAATTCACCCCTCCACTTT,CASSQESPRLSSYNSPLHF
TRBV6-5,TRBD1,-,TRBJ1-2,TGTGCCAGCAGCCTTGACAGGGAGATGGGCTACACCTTC,CASSLDREMGYTF
TRBV5-5,TRBD1,-,TRBJ1-3,TGTGCCAGCAGCTTTGAGGACAGGTTCTCTTTCGGAAACACCATATATTTT,CASSFEDRFSFGNTIYF
TRBV7-3,-,-,TRBJ2-1,TGTGCCAGCAGCTTACAACAGGGAACCTACAATGAGCAGTTCTTC,CASSLQQGTYNEQFF
TRBV29-1,-,-,TRBJ1-2,TGCAGCGTTGATATAGGGGCTCGGGGCTACACCTTC,CSVDIGARGYTF
TRBV11-3,-,-,TRBJ2-1,TGTGCCAGCAGCTACCAGGGTTGGAATGAGCAGTTCTTC,CASSYQGWNEQFF
TRBV4-2,-,-,TRBJ1-6,TGTGCCAGCAGCCAAGATAGACGGACTTATTCACCCCTCCACTTT,CASSQDRRTYSPLHF
TRBV2,TRBD1,-,TRBJ1-6,TGTGCCAGCAAAACTACGGCAGACAGGGGGTCACCCCTCCACTTT,CASKTTADRGSPLHF
TRBV3-1/TRBV3-2,-,-,TRBJ1-2,TGTGCCAGCAGTCGACAAGTCGGTGGCTACACCTTC,CASSRQVGGYTF
TRBV19,TRBD2,-,TRBJ2-1,TGTGCCAGTACCGAGAGCTGGCAAGCGGGACACAATGAGCAGTTCTTC,CASTESWQAGHNEQFF
TRBV7-8,-,-,TRBJ1-1,TGTGCCAGCATCATTATGGGGGCCAGGGTGGACACTGAAGCTTTCTTT,CASIIMGARVDTEAFF
TRBV6-5,TRBD1,-,TRBJ1-5,TGTGCCAGCAGACTCAGGGGGAGCAATCAGCCCCAGCATTTT,CASRLRGSNQPQHF
TRBV19,TRBD2,-,TRBJ2-7,TGTGCCAGTAGCCGTCCCCGACTAGCGGGGGAGTCCTACGAGCAGTACTTC,CASSRPRLAGESYEQYF